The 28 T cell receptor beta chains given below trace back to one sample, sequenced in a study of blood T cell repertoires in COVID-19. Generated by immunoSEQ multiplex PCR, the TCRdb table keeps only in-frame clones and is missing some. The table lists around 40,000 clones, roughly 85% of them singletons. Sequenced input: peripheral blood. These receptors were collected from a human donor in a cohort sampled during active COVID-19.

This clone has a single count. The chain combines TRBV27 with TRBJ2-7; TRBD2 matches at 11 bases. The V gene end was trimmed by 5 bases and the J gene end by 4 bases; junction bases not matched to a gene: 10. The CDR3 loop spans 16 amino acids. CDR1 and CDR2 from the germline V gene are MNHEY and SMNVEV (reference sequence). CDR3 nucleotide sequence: TGTGCCAGCAGTGCCCGGCGTAGCGGGAGGGGGTACGAGCAGTACTTC. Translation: CASSARRSGRGYEQYF.

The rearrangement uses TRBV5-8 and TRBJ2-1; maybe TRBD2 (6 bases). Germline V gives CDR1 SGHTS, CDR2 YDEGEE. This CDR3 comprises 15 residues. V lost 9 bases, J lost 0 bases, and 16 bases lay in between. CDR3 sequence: CATRLAAFSYNEQFF. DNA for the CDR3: TGTGCCACACGCTTAGCGGCTTTCTCCTACAATGAGCAGTTCTTC.

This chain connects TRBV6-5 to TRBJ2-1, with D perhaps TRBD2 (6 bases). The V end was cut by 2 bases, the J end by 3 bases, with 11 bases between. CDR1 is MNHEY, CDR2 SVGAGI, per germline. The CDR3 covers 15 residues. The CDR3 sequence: CASSYASAIYNEQFF. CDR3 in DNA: TGTGCCAGCAGTTACGCTAGCGCCATCTACAATGAGCAGTTCTTC.

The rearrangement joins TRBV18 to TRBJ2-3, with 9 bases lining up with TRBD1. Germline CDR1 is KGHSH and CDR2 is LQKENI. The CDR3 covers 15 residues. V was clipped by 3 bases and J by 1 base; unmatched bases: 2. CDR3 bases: TGTGCCAGCTCACCTGGGACAGGGCGCACAGATACGCAGTATTTT. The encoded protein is CASSPGTGRTDTQYF.

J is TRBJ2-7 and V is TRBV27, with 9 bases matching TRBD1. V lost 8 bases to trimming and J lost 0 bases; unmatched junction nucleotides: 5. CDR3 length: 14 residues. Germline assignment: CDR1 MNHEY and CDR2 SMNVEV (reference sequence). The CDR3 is CASGWDRDSYEQYF. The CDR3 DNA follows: TGTGCCAGCGGATGGGACAGGGACTCCTACGAGCAGTACTTC.

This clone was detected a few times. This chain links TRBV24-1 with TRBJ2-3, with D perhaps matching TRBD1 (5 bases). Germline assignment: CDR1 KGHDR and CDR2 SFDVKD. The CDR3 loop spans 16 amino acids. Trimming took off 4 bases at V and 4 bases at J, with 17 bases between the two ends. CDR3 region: CATSDKQGRAPDTQYF. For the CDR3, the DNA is TGTGCCACCAGTGACAAGCAGGGTCGAGCCCCAGATACGCAGTATTTT.

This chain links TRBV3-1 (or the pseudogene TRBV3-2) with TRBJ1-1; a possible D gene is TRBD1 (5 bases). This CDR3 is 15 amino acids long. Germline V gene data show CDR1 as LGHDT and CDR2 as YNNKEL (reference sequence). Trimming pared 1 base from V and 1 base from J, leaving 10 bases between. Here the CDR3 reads CASSQANGGNTEAFF. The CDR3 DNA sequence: TGTGCCAGCAGCCAAGCAAACGGGGGGAACACTGAAGCTTTCTTT.

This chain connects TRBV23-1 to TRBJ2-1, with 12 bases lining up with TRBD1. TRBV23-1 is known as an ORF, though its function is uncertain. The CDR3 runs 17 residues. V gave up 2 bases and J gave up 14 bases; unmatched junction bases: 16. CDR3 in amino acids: CASSQPPRDRGPALEFF. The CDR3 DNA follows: TGCGCCAGCAGTCAACCTCCCCGGGACAGGGGGCCGGCATTAGAGTTCTTC.

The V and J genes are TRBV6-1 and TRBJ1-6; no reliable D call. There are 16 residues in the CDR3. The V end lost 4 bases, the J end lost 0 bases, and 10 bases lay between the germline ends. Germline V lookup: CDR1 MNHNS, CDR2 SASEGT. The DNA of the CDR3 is TGTGCCAGCAGTGTACACAAAAACTCCTATAATTCACCCCTCCACTTT. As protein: CASSVHKNSYNSPLHF.

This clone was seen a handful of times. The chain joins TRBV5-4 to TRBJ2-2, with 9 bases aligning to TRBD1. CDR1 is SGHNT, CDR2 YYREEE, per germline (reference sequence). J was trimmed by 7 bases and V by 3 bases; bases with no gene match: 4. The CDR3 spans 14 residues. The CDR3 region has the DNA TGTGCCAGCAGCTCAACAGGGGGCAGCGGGGAGCTGTTTTTT. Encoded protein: CASSSTGGSGELFF.

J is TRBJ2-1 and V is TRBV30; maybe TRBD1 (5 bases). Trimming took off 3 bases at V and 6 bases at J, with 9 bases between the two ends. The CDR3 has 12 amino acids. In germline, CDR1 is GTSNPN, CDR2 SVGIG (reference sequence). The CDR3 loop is CAWSVQGNEQFF. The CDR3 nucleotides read TGTGCCTGGAGCGTCCAGGGCAATGAGCAGTTCTTC.

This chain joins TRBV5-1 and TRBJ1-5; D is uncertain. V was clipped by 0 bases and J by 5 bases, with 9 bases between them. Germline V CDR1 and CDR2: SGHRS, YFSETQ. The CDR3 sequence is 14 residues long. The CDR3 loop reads CASSLAGGDQPQHF. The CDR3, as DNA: TGCGCCAGCAGCTTGGCCGGCGGAGATCAGCCCCAGCATTTT.

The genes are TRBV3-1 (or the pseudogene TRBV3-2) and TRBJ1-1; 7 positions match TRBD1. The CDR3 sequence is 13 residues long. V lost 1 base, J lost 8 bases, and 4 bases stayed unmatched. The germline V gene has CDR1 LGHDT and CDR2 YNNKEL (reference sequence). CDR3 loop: CASSQVTGLEAFF. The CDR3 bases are TGTGCCAGCAGCCAAGTGACAGGGCTCGAAGCTTTCTTT.

The CDR3 here is CASSGTAGGVNEQFF. DNA for the CDR3: TGCGCCAGCAGTGGGACAGCGGGGGGGGTGAATGAGCAGTTCTTC. This chain connects TRBV10-1 to TRBJ2-1; 10 nucleotides agree with TRBD2. V dropped 4 bases and J dropped 7; count of bases not matched to a gene: 7. The CDR3 spans 15 residues. Germline CDR1 WNHNN, CDR2 SYGVQD (reference sequence).

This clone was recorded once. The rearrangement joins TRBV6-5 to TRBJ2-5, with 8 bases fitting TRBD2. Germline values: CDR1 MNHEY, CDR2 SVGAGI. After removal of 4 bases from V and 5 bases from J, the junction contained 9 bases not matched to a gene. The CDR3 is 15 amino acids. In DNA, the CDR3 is TGTGCCAGCAGTTTCGAGCGGGGGCTGTTGGAGACCCAGTACTTC. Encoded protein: CASSFERGLLETQYF.

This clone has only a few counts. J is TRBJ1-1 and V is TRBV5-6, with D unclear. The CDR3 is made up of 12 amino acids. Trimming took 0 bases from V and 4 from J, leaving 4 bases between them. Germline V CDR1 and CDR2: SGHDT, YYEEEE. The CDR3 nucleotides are TGTGCCAGCAGCTTGGGGAGCACTGAAGCTTTCTTT. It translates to CASSLGSTEAFF.

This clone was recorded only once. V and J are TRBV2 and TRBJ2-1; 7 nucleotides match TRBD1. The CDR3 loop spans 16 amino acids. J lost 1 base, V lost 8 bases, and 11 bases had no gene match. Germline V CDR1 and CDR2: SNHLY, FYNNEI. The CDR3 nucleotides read TGTGCCAGCGCCCTAAGGCAGGGGGTGTCCTACAATGAGCAGTTCTTC. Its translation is CASALRQGVSYNEQFF.

The CDR3 protein is CASSFRTGRSNEQFF. The CDR3 nucleotides are TGTGCCAGCAGCTTCCGTACGGGAAGGTCGAATGAGCAGTTCTTC. This sequence joins TRBV7-2 and TRBJ2-1; D may be TRBD2 (5 bases). Trimming took 3 bases from V and 7 from J, leaving 16 bases between them. Germline V gene sequence: CDR1 SGHTA, CDR2 FQGNSA. The CDR3 extends over 15 amino acids.

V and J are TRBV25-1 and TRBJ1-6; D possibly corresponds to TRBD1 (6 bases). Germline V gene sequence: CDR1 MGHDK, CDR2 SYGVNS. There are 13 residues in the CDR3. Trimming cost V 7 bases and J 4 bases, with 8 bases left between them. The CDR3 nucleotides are TGTGCCAGCAACAGGGATTATAATTCACCCCTCCACTTT. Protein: CASNRDYNSPLHF.

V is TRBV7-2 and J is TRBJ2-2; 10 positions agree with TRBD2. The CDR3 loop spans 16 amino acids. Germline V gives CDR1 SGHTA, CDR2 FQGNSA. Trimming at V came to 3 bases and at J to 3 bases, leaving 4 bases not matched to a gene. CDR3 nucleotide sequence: TGTGCCAGCAGCTTGTCTAGCGGGAGTTACACCGGGGAGCTGTTTTTT. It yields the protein CASSLSSGSYTGELFF.

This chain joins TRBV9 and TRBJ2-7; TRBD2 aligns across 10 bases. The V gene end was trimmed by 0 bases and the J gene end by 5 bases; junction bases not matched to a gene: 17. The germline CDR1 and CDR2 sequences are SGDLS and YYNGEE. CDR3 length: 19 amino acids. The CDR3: CASSVAGGGSSGRENEQYF. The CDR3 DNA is TGTGCCAGCAGCGTAGCGGGGGGGGGATCTAGCGGGAGAGAAAACGAGCAGTACTTC.

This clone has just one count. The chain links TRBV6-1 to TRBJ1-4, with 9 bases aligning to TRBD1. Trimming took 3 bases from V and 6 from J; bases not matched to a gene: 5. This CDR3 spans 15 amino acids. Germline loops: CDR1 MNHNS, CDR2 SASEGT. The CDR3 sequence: CASSEGDREYEKLFF. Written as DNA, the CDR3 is TGTGCCAGCAGTGAGGGGGACAGGGAGTATGAAAAACTGTTTTTT.

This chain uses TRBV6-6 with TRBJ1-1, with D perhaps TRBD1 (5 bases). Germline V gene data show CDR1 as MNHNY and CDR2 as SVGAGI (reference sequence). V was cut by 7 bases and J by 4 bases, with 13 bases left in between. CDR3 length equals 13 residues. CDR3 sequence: CASNIRRGTEAFF. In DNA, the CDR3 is TGTGCCAGCAACATCCGGAGGGGCACTGAAGCTTTCTTT.

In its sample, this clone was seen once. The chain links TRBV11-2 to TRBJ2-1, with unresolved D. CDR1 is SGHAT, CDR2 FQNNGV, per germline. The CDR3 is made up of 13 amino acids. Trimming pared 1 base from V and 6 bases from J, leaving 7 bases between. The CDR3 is CASSLVPVNEQFF. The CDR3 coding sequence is TGTGCCAGCAGCTTAGTACCAGTCAATGAGCAGTTCTTC.

This CDR3 reads CASSLAPMLVSGFTDTQYF. The CDR3 nucleotides read TGTGCCAGCAGCTTAGCCCCAATGCTTGTTAGCGGTTTCACAGATACGCAGTATTTT. The chain has TRBV7-8 and TRBJ2-3; TRBD2 might be the D (6 bases). This CDR3 is 19 amino acids long. Germline assignment: CDR1 SGHVS and CDR2 FQNEAQ. The V end lost 0 bases, the J end lost 2 bases, and 21 bases lay between the germline ends.

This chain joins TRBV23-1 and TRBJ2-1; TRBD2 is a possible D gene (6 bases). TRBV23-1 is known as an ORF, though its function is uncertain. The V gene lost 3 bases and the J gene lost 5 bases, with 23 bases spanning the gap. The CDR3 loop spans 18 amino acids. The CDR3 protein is CASSHFPHYNGSHNEQFF. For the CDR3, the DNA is TGCGCCAGCAGTCACTTTCCCCACTACAACGGGAGCCACAATGAGCAGTTCTTC.

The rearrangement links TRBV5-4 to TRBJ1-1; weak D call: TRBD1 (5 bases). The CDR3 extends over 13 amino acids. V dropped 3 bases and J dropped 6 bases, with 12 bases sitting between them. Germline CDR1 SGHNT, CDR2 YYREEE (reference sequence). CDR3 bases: TGTGCCAGCAGCTCCGGGGGGGTGCCTGAAGCTTTCTTT. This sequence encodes CASSSGGVPEAFF.

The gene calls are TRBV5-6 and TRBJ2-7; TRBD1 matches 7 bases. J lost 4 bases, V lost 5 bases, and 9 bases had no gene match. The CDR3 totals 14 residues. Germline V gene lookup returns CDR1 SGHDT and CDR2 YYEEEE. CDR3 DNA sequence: TGTGCCAGCAGTCCGGACAGGACGGTTTACGAGCAGTACTTC. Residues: CASSPDRTVYEQYF.